This T cell receptor (beta chain) was sequenced in a study of response to subunit inactivated influenza vaccine (dated by TCRdb to 2017 to 2018). Concerning the study at large: Deep quantitative profiling of the T cell receptor repertoire was used in the study to follow responses to a trivalent subunit inactivated influenza vaccine.

This clonotype was seen many times. Its recognized antigen is unknown. Base qualities are missing; no much larger clone stands one base away. The investigation overall reported the following: It was suggested by the authors that each seasonal influenza vaccination may recruit only a limited number of new T cells.

Library generation was performed with RT-PCR. Sequenced on an Illumina HiSeq 2500. TCRdb applied fastp at Q25 and MiXCR to the public reads, then kept only in-frame beta chains. Each entry is one CDR3 protein sequence, shown with its most common DNA and genes. In this sample the table shows about 780,000 distinct CDR3 sequences, 15% to 20% of which occur a single time. Around 9.9% of the sample lies in the top ten. From the cysteine through the phenylalanine, the CDR3 covers 12 amino acids. Solely the CDR3 DNA is kept, with 36 bases framed from the first base. Deletion took 6 bases off V and 4 bases off J, with a span of 9 bases between the germline ends. Per the germline V gene, MNHEY is the CDR1 and SVGAGI is the CDR2.

The TCR originated in a man in his fifties or sixties who received an inactivated influenza vaccine. Donor details come from another sample of the same person, matched by shared clones. The material sequenced was PBMCs from blood, taken 5 days after vaccination. The rearrangement joined TRBV6-5 to TRBJ2-5, with no confident D gene call. The DNA sequence is as follows: TGTGCCAGCAGCCCCAGTAGAGAGACCCAGTACTTC. Its protein is CASSPSRETQYF.